This T cell receptor beta chain comes out of a study of T-cell memory formation after mild COVID-19. Study summary: For the most part, TCR clusters were specific to one donor.

TCRdb reanalysed the 5' RACE reads using MiXCR and keeps one entry per CDR3 protein. Of 500,000 to 550,000 distinct CDR3 sequences detected, about a fifth appear once; the ten largest clones hold under 15%. In its sample, this clonotype was seen a few times. Its specificity is not known. The V and J ends lost 4 bases and 4 bases respectively, with 18 bases between them. CDR3 length: 16 residues. General study findings and limits: CD4+ contracting clones lay mainly in CM and EM, CD8+ ones in EMRA. Researchers found some responding clones in pre-infection memory, a sign that cross-reactive memory joined. A second wave of clones peaked on day 37, and their SARS-CoV-2 specificity went unconfirmed.

The source of this sequence is an adult woman who had mild COVID-19 (a few samples of this study predate the infection). Cell type and time point are not known. Source material: PBMCs or a T cell subset sorted from them (not recorded which). The chain recombines TRBV12-3 or TRBV12-4 with TRBJ2-3; D gene uncertain. The CDR3 sequence: CASSSSDTASPDTQYF. The CDR3 DNA sequence: TGTGCCAGCAGTTCCTCCGACACCGCCTCCCCAGATACGCAGTATTTT.